Listed below are T cell receptor beta chains from one sample, sequenced in a study of patients and donors after allogeneic stem cell transplantation. TCRdb re-called the RT-PCR reads with MiXCR, one entry per CDR3 protein. The sample shows more than 850,000 distinct CDR3 sequences, about 20% of them seen only once. The sample comprised blood, either unsorted or a sorted T cell fraction (not recorded which). The receptors come from a human donor who was either an allogeneic HSCT recipient or a stem cell or donor lymphocyte infusion donor (not recorded which). It is not recorded whose cells these are; they may come from a transplant donor. CDR3s include the opening cysteine and the closing phenylalanine or tryptophan. A D gene is named only where the DNA matches it firmly. Expanded clones are given a class, and other clones once, few, many or no size at all.

>TRBV12-3/TRBV12-4|many|TRBJ2-4|-
TGTGCCACCGGTGGGGGTTTAGCCAAAAACATTCAGTACTTC
CATGGGLAKNIQYF
>TRBV5-8|-|TRBJ2-2|-
TGTGCCAGCAGCTTGGCGGCCCCTATCGTCGGGGAGCTGTTTTTT
CASSLAAPIVGELFF
>TRBV13|few|TRBJ1-2|-
TGTGCCAGCAGCTCGGACAGTAGGTATGGCTACACCTTC
CASSSDSRYGYTF
>TRBV24-1|many|TRBJ1-2|-
TGTGCCACCAGTGATAGTTGGGCCAGCATCTATGGCTACACCTTC
CATSDSWASIYGYTF
>TRBV3-1|-|TRBJ2-4|-
TGTGCCAGCAGCCAAGATGTGGGCATTCAGTACTTC
CASSQDVGIQYF
>TRBV2|few|TRBJ2-7|-
TGTGCCAGCAGCTTCGGGACTCGCACAACCTACGAGCAGTACTTC
CASSFGTRTTYEQYF
>TRBV24-1|few|TRBJ2-1|TRBD2
TGTGCCACCAGTGATGACCATTCTGGCGGGAGGGACAATGAGCAGTTCTTC
CATSDDHSGGRDNEQFF
>TRBV6-2/TRBV6-3|-|TRBJ2-1|TRBD1
TGTGCCAGCAACCCGGACAGGGGGCGGGATGAGCAGTTCTTC
CASNPDRGRDEQFF
>TRBV6-2/TRBV6-3|few|TRBJ2-7|TRBD1
TGTGCCAGCAGAGGACAGGGAAAAGTAAACGAGCAGTACTTC
CASRGQGKVNEQYF
>TRBV7-9|-|TRBJ1-2|-
TGTGCCAGCAGCTATCGGCGGGACAACGGGGCCTTC
CASSYRRDNGAF
>TRBV20-1|-|TRBJ2-7|-
TGCAGTGCTAGAGATGGACCGGGGGAGCAGTACTTC
CSARDGPGEQYF
>TRBV4-3|few|TRBJ1-2|-
TGCGCCAGCAGCCAAGCAAGGGGAGCCGACCAGTCCGGGTATGGCTACACCTTC
CASSQARGADQSGYGYTF
>TRBV18|-|TRBJ2-5|-
TGTGCCAGCTCACCAAAAACGGAGACCCAGTACTTC
CASSPKTETQYF
>TRBV14|few|TRBJ2-1|-
TGTGCCAGCAGCCGATGGGGCAACAATGAGCAGTTCTTC
CASSRWGNNEQFF
>TRBV18|-|TRBJ1-2|TRBD1
TGTGCCAGCTCACCACGGGACAGCGCTTCGAGGCGCTACACCTTC
CASSPRDSASRRYTF
>TRBV10-3|-|TRBJ1-4|-
TGTGCCATCAGTGATTACGGAGAAAAACTGTTTTTT
CAISDYGEKLFF
>TRBV2|-|TRBJ2-7|-
TGTGCCAGCAGTGACGAGCTTCGGTACGAGCAGTACTTC
CASSDELRYEQYF
>TRBV11-2|few|TRBJ2-1|TRBD2
TGTGCCAGCAGCTTAGATCCCCCCCAGGGCGGGGGTGACAATGAGCAGTTCTTC
CASSLDPPQGGGDNEQFF
>TRBV5-1|-|TRBJ1-4|-
TGCGCCAGCAGCGCATCAGGGGCTGGTGAAAAACTGTTTTTT
CASSASGAGEKLFF
>TRBV5-1|few|TRBJ1-6|TRBD1
TGCGCCAGCAGCTTGGGGACGGACAGGGATTCACCCCTCCACTTT
CASSLGTDRDSPLHF
>TRBV19|-|TRBJ2-2|-
TGTGCCAGTAGTATAGGGGTGTGGCAGGGCGCGAACACCGGGGAGCTGTTTTTT
CASSIGVWQGANTGELFF
>TRBV12-3/TRBV12-4|-|TRBJ2-3|-
TGTGCCAGCAGTTTAGTGGCTAACGGTCGCACAGATACGCAGTATTTT
CASSLVANGRTDTQYF
>TRBV7-9|few|TRBJ1-2|-
TGTGCCAGCAGCCCCACGACCGGGACCTATGGCTACACCTTC
CASSPTTGTYGYTF
>TRBV9|many|TRBJ2-7|-
TGTGCCAGCAGCGCTTCCCTCGACGGATACGAGCAGTACTTC
CASSASLDGYEQYF
>TRBV20-1|few|TRBJ2-5|-
TGCAGTGCTAGAGTTACCCAAGAGACCCAGTACTTC
CSARVTQETQYF
>TRBV12-3/TRBV12-4|few|TRBJ2-1|-
TGTGCCAGCAGTTTACAGGGTCCCTCCTACAATGAGCAGTTCTTC
CASSLQGPSYNEQFF
>TRBV7-7|few|TRBJ2-3|-
TGTGCTAGCAGCTTAGATTGGGCCTCCGGTACGCAGTATTTT
CASSLDWASGTQYF
>TRBV5-6|-|TRBJ2-7|-
TGTGCCAGCCCGAGACGCCCGGGGTACTACGAGCAGTACTTC
CASPRRPGYYEQYF
>TRBV5-1|-|TRBJ2-5|-
TGCGCCAGCAGCTTGCTTACCCCCGAGGGGAAGACCCAGTACTTC
CASSLLTPEGKTQYF
>TRBV18|many|TRBJ1-4|-
TGTGCCAGCTCTCCACTTGGTGAAAAACTGTTTTTT
CASSPLGEKLFF
>TRBV7-9|-|TRBJ2-1|TRBD2
TGTGCCAGCAGAGCCGGAGCGGGAGAGGCTGGTGAGCAGTTCTTC
CASRAGAGEAGEQFF
>TRBV20-1|-|TRBJ2-3|-
TGCAGTGCTAGTGGAGATACGCAGTATTTT
CSASGDTQYF
>TRBV12-3/TRBV12-4|-|TRBJ1-1|-
TGTGCCAGCAGTTTCCAGGGAGGGCAGACGGAAGCTTTCTTT
CASSFQGGQTEAFF
>TRBV4-1|few|TRBJ2-7|-
TGCGCCAGCAGCCAGCCCAGGTCAGGAGGTTACGAGCAGTACTTC
CASSQPRSGGYEQYF
>TRBV12-3/TRBV12-4|-|TRBJ2-5|-
TGTGCCAGCAGGATCACGGAGACCCAGTACTTC
CASRITETQYF
>TRBV12-3/TRBV12-4|-|TRBJ1-3|-
TGTGCCAGCAGTTTTGGTACCAGAGCCTTGGGAAACACCATATATTTT
CASSFGTRALGNTIYF